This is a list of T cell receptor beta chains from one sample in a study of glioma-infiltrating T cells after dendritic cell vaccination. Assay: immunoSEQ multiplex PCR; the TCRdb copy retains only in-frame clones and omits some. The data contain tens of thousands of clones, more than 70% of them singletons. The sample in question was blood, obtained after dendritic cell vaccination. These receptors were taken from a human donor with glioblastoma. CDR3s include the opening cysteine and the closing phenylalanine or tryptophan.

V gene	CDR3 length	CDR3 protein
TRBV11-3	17	CASSLARWGRYQETQYF
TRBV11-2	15	CASSLGARTGDGYTF
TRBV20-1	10	CSADNGEQYF
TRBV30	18	CAWSVLGGFGRYNSPLHF
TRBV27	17	CASSSPGGRTSTDTQYF
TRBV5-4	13	CASSSGTQETQYF
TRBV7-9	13	CASSRTGSQPQHF
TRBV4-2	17	CASSRPEPGQGAYGYTF
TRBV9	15	CASSGYRVGGYGYTF
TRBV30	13	CAWSGRSGSEQFF
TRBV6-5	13	CASSYTDRGGYTF
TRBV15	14	CATSIDRGNQPQHF
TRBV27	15	CASSYGQGSSYEQYF
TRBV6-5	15	CASSYEGARGNTIYF
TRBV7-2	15	CASSQGLARGETQYF
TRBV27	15	CASSLIGDIVYGYTF
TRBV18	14	CASSPPGQGDGYTF
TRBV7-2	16	CASSPQRTGGWETQYF
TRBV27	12	CAVRDSSYEQYF
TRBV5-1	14	CASSPGRPGNTIYF
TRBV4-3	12	CASSQVRGEAFF
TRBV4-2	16	CASSHGLAGAYNEQFF
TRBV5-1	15	CASSLDGREGQPQHF
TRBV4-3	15	CASSQGEARAETQYF
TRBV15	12	CATSRGYTEAFF
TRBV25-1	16	CASTPWEMTGDSPLHF
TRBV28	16	CASQPRSWGGNQPQHF
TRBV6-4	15	CASSTSGGPYNEQFF
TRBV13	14	CASSPRTGDYGYTF
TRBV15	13	CATRDYFQETQYF
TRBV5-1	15	CASSLSSGGNYEQYF
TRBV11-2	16	CASSLEAFSNTGELFF
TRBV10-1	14	CASSKAGAEETQYF
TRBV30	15	CAWSRPGLGPYEQYF
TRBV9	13	CASSVGQGYEAFF
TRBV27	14	CASRTSGGTDTQYF
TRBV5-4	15	CASSLDLGAQETQYF
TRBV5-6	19	CASSLWVGQGFSAQETQYF
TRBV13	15	CASSLVQGGSYEQYF
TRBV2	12	CASSPTGVGYTF
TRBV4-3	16	CASSHLRLAPYNEQFF
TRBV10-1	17	CASSDGLSGGAYNEQFF
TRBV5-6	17	CASSSPEGGSPPDTQYF
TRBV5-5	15	CASTSQDRVGTEAFF
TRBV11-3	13	CASGTGARSPLHF
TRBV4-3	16	CASSQFRQGVYNEQFF
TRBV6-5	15	CASSWTGDSNQPQHF
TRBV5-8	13	CASSYTGYTEAFF
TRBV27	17	CASSSGYHPYSWETQYF
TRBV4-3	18	CASSQVLTGFPYQETQYF
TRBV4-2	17	CASSHLAGGLSSYEQYF
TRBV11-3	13	CASSRTGIDGYTF
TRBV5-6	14	CASSPGTSHYEQFF
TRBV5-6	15	CASSSQKAGPTGQYF